This entry lists 7 T cell receptor beta chains sequenced from one sample in a study of OX40 agonist ivuxolimab in advanced cancers. This table comes from immunoSEQ multiplex PCR, and its TCRdb copy is limited to in-frame clones, with some not included. The sample lists approximately 91,000 clones, more than 75% occurring once. Sequences were derived from CD4+ or CD8+ T cells sorted from blood, sampled in a trial of the OX40 agonist ivuxolimab. The receptor set was obtained from an adult with an advanced solid tumor such as melanoma, head and neck, liver or kidney cancer.

DNA of the CDR3: TGTGCCAGCAGTTCGGGACAGAATAACTATGGCTACACCTTC. It codes for CASSSGQNNYGYTF. V gene TRBV6-5 combines with J gene TRBJ1-2, with 7 nucleotides matching TRBD1. The CDR3 length is 14 residues. With 4 bases clipped from V and 1 base from J, the junction kept 3 bases outside the gene matches. Germline loops: CDR1 MNHEY, CDR2 SVGAGI.

The sample holds one count of this clone. The CDR3 DNA reads TGCGCCAGCAGCTTGCAGGGGCCCCCGAGCACAGATACGCAGTATTTT. The encoded protein is CASSLQGPPSTDTQYF. The chain carries TRBV5-1 and TRBJ2-3; a possible D gene is TRBD1 (6 bases). Trimming removed 1 base from V and 0 bases from J, with 12 bases in between. Per the germline V gene, CDR1 is SGHRS and CDR2 is YFSETQ. CDR3 length: 16 residues.

The genes are TRBV5-1 and TRBJ1-2; 12 bases align to TRBD1. CDR3 length: 18 amino acids. CDR1 and CDR2 (germline): SGHRS, YFSETQ. The V and J ends lost 4 bases and 6 bases, in that order; junction bases with no gene match: 16. The DNA of the CDR3 is TGCGCCAGCAGCCAACATTCCGGGACAGGGGGCGCAGGTGATGGCTACACCTTC. Translated, it gives CASSQHSGTGGAGDGYTF.

This clone has only one observation. The chain carries TRBV16 and TRBJ1-1; tentatively, D is TRBD1 (5 bases). Trimming removed 4 bases at V and 0 bases at J, with 12 bases between. Germline V gene data show CDR1 as KGHSY and CDR2 as FQNENV. This CDR3 is 15 amino acids long. CDR3 region: CASSPYMTVNTEAFF. The CDR3, as DNA: TGTGCCAGCAGCCCCTACATGACAGTGAACACTGAAGCTTTCTTT.

The CDR3 is CASSSSPGGAGGYTF. The DNA of the CDR3 is TGTGCCAGCAGCTCAAGCCCTGGGGGGGCTGGGGGCTACACCTTC. The chain has TRBV9 and TRBJ1-2, with D possibly matching TRBD1 (6 bases). V was shortened by 4 bases and J by 8 bases, with 21 bases between the two germline ends. From germline, CDR1 is SGDLS and CDR2 YYNGEE. The CDR3 has 15 amino acids.

This chain uses TRBV5-8 with TRBJ1-5, with D perhaps matching TRBD1 (5 bases). With 4 bases removed from V and 6 bases from J, the gap between germline ends came to 11 bases. In germline, CDR1 is SGHTS, CDR2 YDEGEE. The CDR3 contains 13 residues. DNA of the CDR3: TGTGCCAGCAGCGGAGTCAGGGCTCAGCCCCAGCATTTT. Its protein product is CASSGVRAQPQHF.

This clone was observed a handful of times. This chain uses TRBV11-2 with TRBJ1-4, with TRBD1 matching over 8 bases. The germline CDR1 and CDR2 sequences are SGHAT and FQNNGV. This CDR3 is 15 amino acids long. J was trimmed by 8 bases and V by 5 bases; bases with no gene match: 10. In DNA form, the CDR3 reads TGTGCCAGCAGCGCTACCGGGACAGGCGAAGAAAAACTGTTTTTT. It is translated as CASSATGTGEEKLFF. Combining the CDR3 with reference TRBV11-2 and TRBJ1-4 gives the whole variable domain EAGVAQSPRYKIIEKRQSVAFWCNPISGHATLYWYQQILGQGPKLLIQFQNNGVVDDSQLPKDRFSAERLKGVDSTLKIQPAKLEDSAVYLCASSATGTGEEKLFFGSGTQLSVL.